This is a list of T cell receptor beta chains from one sample in a study of shared clonotypes between healthy human individuals. Assay used: immunoSEQ multiplex PCR; TCRdb lists only in-frame clones, some missing. This table has some 2 million clones, approximately 94% appearing once. The sequenced sample was naive CD8+ T cells sorted from blood. Receptor source: a man aged 18 to 35 in good health. Both conserved end residues are part of each CDR3. A D gene is named only where the DNA matches it firmly.

j_call d_call v_call cdr3_aa cdr3_nt
TRBJ2-7 - TRBV7-6 CASSVHSSYEQYF TGTGCCAGCAGCGTCCATAGCTCCTACGAGCAGTACTTC
TRBJ2-7 TRBD1 TRBV7-8 CASSFRGTGTYEQYF TGTGCCAGCAGCTTCCGCGGGACAGGGACATACGAGCAGTACTTC
TRBJ2-7 TRBD1 TRBV5-4 CASSDTTGNPYEQYF TGTGCCAGCAGCGACACGACAGGGAATCCCTACGAGCAGTACTTC
TRBJ1-1 TRBD1 TRBV28 CASSLQGGSTEAFF TGTGCCAGCAGTTTACAGGGGGGTAGCACTGAAGCTTTCTTT
TRBJ2-1 TRBD1 TRBV11-2 CASSLQGAGYNEQFF TGTGCCAGCAGCTTACAGGGGGCGGGCTACAATGAGCAGTTCTTC
TRBJ2-5 - TRBV4-1 CASSQDGTHGETQYF TGCGCCAGCAGCCAAGATGGGACCCATGGGGAGACCCAGTACTTC
TRBJ1-1 - TRBV7-8 CASSPEMASLLAFF TGTGCCAGCAGCCCCGAGATGGCATCTCTTTTAGCTTTCTTT
TRBJ1-4 - TRBV9 CATKGGLNEKLFF TGTGCCACGAAGGGGGGGTTAAATGAAAAACTGTTTTTT
TRBJ2-6 - TRBV15 CATSRDRTVSGANVLTF TGTGCCACCAGCAGAGATAGGACAGTCTCTGGGGCCAACGTCCTGACTTTC
TRBJ1-1 - TRBV29-1 CSVNTGLNTEAFF TGCAGCGTTAATACAGGGCTGAACACTGAAGCTTTCTTT
TRBJ2-5 - TRBV7-9 CASTSGAVQETQYF TGTGCCAGCACCTCAGGGGCGGTACAAGAGACCCAGTACTTC
TRBJ1-1 - TRBV6-1 CASSEMPGGTEAFF TGTGCCAGCAGTGAAATGCCGGGAGGGACTGAAGCTTTCTTT
TRBJ1-5 - TRBV27 CASSSTGDNQPQHF TGTGCCAGCAGCTCGACGGGAGACAATCAGCCCCAGCATTTT
TRBJ2-7 TRBD1 TRBV13 CASSLSQGAYEQYF TGTGCCAGCAGCTTAAGCCAGGGGGCCTACGAGCAGTACTTC
TRBJ1-1 - TRBV6-4 CASSDTQDSTEAFF TGTGCCAGCAGTGATACACAGGACTCCACTGAAGCTTTCTTT
TRBJ2-5 TRBD1 TRBV29-1 CSVEDHGRGLETQYF TGCAGCGTTGAAGATCATGGCAGGGGGCTGGAGACCCAGTACTTC